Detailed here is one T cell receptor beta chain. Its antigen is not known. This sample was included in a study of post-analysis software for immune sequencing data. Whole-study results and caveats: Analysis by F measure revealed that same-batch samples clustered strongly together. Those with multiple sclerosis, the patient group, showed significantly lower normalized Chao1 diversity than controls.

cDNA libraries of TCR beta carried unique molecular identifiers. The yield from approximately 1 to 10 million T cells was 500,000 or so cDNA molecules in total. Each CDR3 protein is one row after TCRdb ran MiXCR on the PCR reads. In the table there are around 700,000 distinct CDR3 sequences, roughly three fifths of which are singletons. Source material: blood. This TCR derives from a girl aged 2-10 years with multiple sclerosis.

CDR3 nucleotides: TGTGCCAGCAGCCCGAACAGGGGTAAGGAGACCCAGTACTTC. This translates into CASSPNRGKETQYF. This chain uses TRBV7-2 with TRBJ2-5, with TRBD1 identical over 7 bases. CDR1 is SGHTA, CDR2 FQGNSA, per germline. V was clipped by 5 bases and J by 5 bases; unmatched bases: 8. The CDR3 covers 14 residues.